This entry is about one T cell receptor beta chain. The antigen is unknown. Deletions cut 4 bases from V and 5 bases from J, with 11 bases between. CDR3 length: 13 amino acids. Germline CDR1 and CDR2: MNHEY and SVGAGI. The record originates from a study of CD8+ T cells in alopecia areata. General study results and limits: Between patients, shared TCR sequences were less clear than in mice. This was possibly due in part to HLA diversity in the patient population.

cDNA prepared by RNA extraction and subsequent reverse transcription served as the template for sequencing. Clones were sequenced by immunoSEQ multiplex PCR, and TCRdb holds only the in-frame ones, with some missing. The sample includes 200,000 or so clones, roughly 50% of them seen just once. This chain uses TRBV6-5 with TRBJ2-5; no definite D call. This receptor was identified in a human donor in good health. Sequences were obtained from CD8+ T cells sorted from blood. CDR3 protein: CASSSVQQETQYF. In DNA, the CDR3 is TGTGCCAGCAGTTCGGTTCAGCAGGAGACCCAGTACTTC.